This T cell receptor beta chain was identified in a study of blood T cell repertoires in COVID-19. Across the whole study: COVID-19 samples, acute and convalescent, were from the United States, Italy and Spain. T cells, B-cell-depleted T cells, or PBMCs supplied cDNA or gDNA.

This CDR3 region has 17 residues. CDR1 and CDR2 from the germline V gene are LGHNA and YNFKEQ. V dropped 0 bases and J dropped 9; count of bases not matched to a gene: 11. Sequencing was performed with immunoSEQ multiplex PCR; in TCRdb, only in-frame clones are kept and a portion is missing. The data show some 300,000 clones, approximately 86% seen once. The specimen was peripheral blood. The chain carries TRBV4-2 and TRBJ2-1; TRBD1 matches at 10 bases. This TCR derives from a man between 65 and 85 years old with acute or convalescent COVID-19. The CDR3 sequence is CASSQDLGTGVVSEQFF. The CDR3 DNA is TGTGCCAGCAGCCAAGATTTGGGGACAGGGGTCGTCAGTGAGCAGTTCTTC.